The 15 T cell receptor beta chains presented below share a single source sample, sequenced in a study of naive and memory T cell subsets. Whole-study findings and limits: Naive repertoires, especially CD8, held a few larger clonotypes, possibly memory cells re-expressing CD45RA.

These receptors have no known antigen. An equimolar mix of two oligonucleotides served as the beta constant-region primer for TRBC1 and TRBC2. Nested alpha and beta constant-region primers with the SP2 primer drove four PCR rounds on ligated cDNA. MiXCR, run by TCRdb on the UMI-ligation and nested PCR reads, gives a single entry per CDR3 protein. The table includes approximately 140,000 distinct CDR3 sequences, about 20% detected once. Sequencing used naive CD8+ T cells from blood. Receptors were obtained from a human donor in good health.

This clonotype was found a few times. The rearrangement uses TRBV27 and TRBJ2-1; 7 bases fit TRBD2. The CDR3 is 16 amino acids. Losses at the gene ends were 0 bases for V and 5 bases for J; bases not matched to a gene: 7. CDR1 and CDR2 from the germline V gene are MNHEY and SMNVEV (reference sequence). The CDR3 is CASSLSAGETHNEQFF. The CDR3 bases are TGTGCCAGCAGTTTATCGGCGGGAGAGACGCACAATGAGCAGTTCTTC.

The chain joins TRBV5-4 to TRBJ2-7, with TRBD2 as a possible D gene (5 bases). The germline gives CDR1 SGHNT, CDR2 YYREEE (reference sequence). V lost 0 bases and J 2 bases, leaving 12 bases between the germline ends. This CDR3 has 15 amino acids. CDR3: CASSLVPGSTYEQYF. CDR3 DNA sequence: TGTGCCAGCAGCTTGGTGCCGGGGTCCACCTACGAGCAGTACTTC.

V and J are TRBV6-1 and TRBJ2-1; TRBD2 is a possible D gene (5 bases). With 8 bases removed from V and 9 bases from J, the gap between germline ends came to 11 bases. CDR1 and CDR2 (germline): MNHNS, SASEGT. The CDR3 spans 11 residues. CDR3 coding DNA: TGTGCCAGCCTCGCGGGTTTTGAGCAGTTCTTC. This encodes CASLAGFEQFF.

A few counts support this clonotype. Its ends do not fully match the called genes, so a read error is possible. The chain uses TRBV7-7 and TRBJ2-1, with D uncertain. There are 16 residues in the CDR3. Germline lookup yields CDR1 SSHAT and CDR2 FNYEAQ (reference sequence). The CDR3 sequence: CASSLSATRSYNEQFF. CDR3 bases: TGTGCTAGCAGCTTGAGCGCAACTCGCTCCTACAATGAGCAGTTCTTC.

The CDR3 region is CASSSRTGDTHYEQYF. Written as DNA, the CDR3 is TGTGCCAGCAGCTCCCGGACAGGGGATACTCACTACGAGCAGTACTTC. The rearrangement links TRBV9 to TRBJ2-7; TRBD1 matches 9 bases. CDR3 size: 16 residues. The germline gives CDR1 SGDLS, CDR2 YYNGEE. After removal of 4 bases from V and 3 bases from J, the junction contained 11 bases not matched to a gene. Together with reference TRBV9 and TRBJ2-7, the CDR3 gives the full variable domain: DSGVTQTPKHLITATGQRVTLRCSPRSGDLSVYWYQQSLDQGLQFLIQYYNGEERAKGNILERFSAQQFPDLHSELNLSSLELGDSALYFCASSSRTGDTHYEQYFGPGTRLTVT.

This clonotype was counted between two and nine times. This chain connects TRBV7-3 to TRBJ2-6; 16 positions match TRBD2. This CDR3 region has 21 residues. V lost 2 bases to trimming and J lost 3 bases; unmatched junction nucleotides: 10. Germline V gene data show CDR1 as SGHTA and CDR2 as FQGTGA. In DNA, the CDR3 is TGTGCCAGCAGCTTAGCCCCTGGGACTAGCGGGAGGGGGAGTGGGGCCAACGTCCTGACTTTC. It yields the protein CASSLAPGTSGRGSGANVLTF.

The chain carries TRBV10-3 and TRBJ2-7; maybe TRBD1 (5 bases). Germline V lookup: CDR1 ENHRY, CDR2 SYGVKD. The CDR3 contains 15 residues. Trimming left V 2 bases short and J 2 bases short, with 13 bases between. CDR3 amino acids: CAISERFAGTYEQYF. The CDR3 coding sequence is TGTGCCATCAGTGAGAGATTCGCAGGGACCTACGAGCAGTACTTC.

Here the CDR3 DNA reads TGTGCCAGCAGTGAATATTTCGTGCTTGCGAACACCGGGGAGCTGTTTTTT. This translates into CASSEYFVLANTGELFF. V usage is TRBV25-1 and J usage is TRBJ2-2; no reliable D call. This CDR3 spans 17 amino acids. Trimming took 0 bases from V and 0 from J, leaving 11 bases between them. The germline V gene encodes CDR1 MGHDK and CDR2 SYGVNS.

Only a few counts were recorded for this clonotype. The chain is built from TRBV28 and TRBJ2-2; D ambiguous. There are 13 residues in the CDR3. Trimming stripped 4 bases from V and 6 bases from J, with 9 bases between. Germline CDR1 reads MDHEN; CDR2 reads SYDVKM. The CDR3 DNA reads TGTGCCAGCAGTTCCGGCCCCGCCGGGGAGCTGTTTTTT. This translates into CASSSGPAGELFF.

This chain's CDR3 is CSARSDLSYEQYF. The DNA for the CDR3 is TGCAGTGCCCGCTCGGACTTGTCCTACGAGCAGTACTTC. The chain recombines TRBV20-1 with TRBJ2-7; D may be TRBD2 (5 bases). The V gene lost 6 bases and the J gene lost 1 base, with 13 bases spanning the gap. The CDR3 is made up of 13 amino acids. CDR1 is DFQATT and CDR2 is SNEGSKA in the germline V gene (reference sequence).

The chain is built from TRBV4-1 and TRBJ1-3; D not certain. V was cut by 0 bases and J by 0 bases, with 6 bases left in between. The germline CDR1 and CDR2 sequences are MGHRA and YSYEKL. This CDR3 has 15 residues. The chain's CDR3 is CASSQEPISGNTIYF. CDR3 in DNA: TGCGCCAGCAGCCAAGAACCGATCTCTGGAAACACCATATATTTT.

This chain links TRBV28 with TRBJ2-1; D may be TRBD1 (6 bases). V was shortened by 5 bases and J by 7 bases, with 15 bases between the two germline ends. The CDR3 contains 14 residues. CDR1 is MDHEN and CDR2 is SYDVKM in the germline V gene. CDR3 sequence: CASSHLTGTNEQFF. The CDR3 nucleotides read TGTGCCAGCAGTCATCTTACAGGGACGAATGAGCAGTTCTTC.

This chain links TRBV21-1 with TRBJ2-4; the D segment call TRBD1 is taken from the table without a DNA check. TRBV21-1 is labeled a pseudogene. CDR3 length: 17 residues. For the CDR3, the DNA is TGTGCCAGCAGCAACCCTGGTGGGAGACTACCCAAAAACATTCAGTACTTC. Translated: CASSNPGGRLPKNIQYF.

This clonotype was observed once. V and J are TRBV4-1 and TRBJ2-2, with D possibly matching TRBD1 (5 bases). The CDR3 has 15 residues. In germline, CDR1 is MGHRA, CDR2 YSYEKL. V was clipped by 0 bases and J by 6 bases, with 11 bases between them. CDR3 sequence: CASSQEGLDPGELFF. The CDR3 nucleotides read TGCGCCAGCAGCCAAGAGGGGCTAGATCCCGGGGAGCTGTTTTTT.

The chain links TRBV12-3 or TRBV12-4 to TRBJ2-2; a possible D gene is TRBD1 (7 bases). The CDR3 has 15 residues. V lost 0 bases, J lost 7 bases, and 12 bases lay in between. CDR3 sequence: CASSLAQGGFGELFF. The CDR3 nucleotides are TGTGCCAGCAGTTTAGCCCAGGGGGGCTTCGGGGAGCTGTTTTTT.